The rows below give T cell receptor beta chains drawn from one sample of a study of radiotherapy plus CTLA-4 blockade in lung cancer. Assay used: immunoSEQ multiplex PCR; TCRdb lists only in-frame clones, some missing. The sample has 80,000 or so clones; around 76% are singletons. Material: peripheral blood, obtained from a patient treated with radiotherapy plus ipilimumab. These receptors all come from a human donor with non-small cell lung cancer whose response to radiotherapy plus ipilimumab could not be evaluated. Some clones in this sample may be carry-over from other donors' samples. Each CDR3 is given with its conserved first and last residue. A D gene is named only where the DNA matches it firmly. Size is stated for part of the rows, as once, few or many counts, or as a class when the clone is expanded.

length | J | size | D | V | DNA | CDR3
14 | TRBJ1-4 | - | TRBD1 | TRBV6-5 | TGTGCCAGCGGCCAAACAGGGGCGGGGGAAAAACTGTTTTTT | CASGQTGAGEKLFF
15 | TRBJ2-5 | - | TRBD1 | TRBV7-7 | TGTGCTAGCAGCTTAGCCGGGACAGGGGAAGAGACCCAGTACTTC | CASSLAGTGEETQYF
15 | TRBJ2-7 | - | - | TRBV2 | TGTGCCACCACACCCCCGGGGAGCAGTATCTACGAGCAGTACTTC | CATTPPGSSIYEQYF
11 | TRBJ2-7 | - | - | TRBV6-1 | TGTGCCAGCAATAACAGATACGAGCAGTACTTC | CASNNRYEQYF
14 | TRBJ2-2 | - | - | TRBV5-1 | TGCGCCAGCAGCTTGGATCACTCTTCCGGGGAGCTGTTTTTT | CASSLDHSSGELFF
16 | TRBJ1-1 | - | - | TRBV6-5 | TGTGCCAGCAGTTACCCCGCTTTAGGGGGTAAGGCTGAAGCTTTCTTT | CASSYPALGGKAEAFF
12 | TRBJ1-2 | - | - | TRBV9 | TGTGCCAGCAGCATAGGAGGGCTTGGCTACACCTTC | CASSIGGLGYTF
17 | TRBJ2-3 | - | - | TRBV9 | TGTGCCAGCAGCGTAGGCACTCGGGGGGCGAGTGCAGATACGCAGTATTTT | CASSVGTRGASADTQYF
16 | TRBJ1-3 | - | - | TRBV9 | TGTGCCAGCAGCGTACTCGGACAGAGCTCTGGAAACACCATATATTTT | CASSVLGQSSGNTIYF
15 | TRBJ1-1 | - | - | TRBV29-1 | TGCAGCGTTTCCCGGGGGGGCAGACCCAACACTGAAGCTTTCTTT | CSVSRGGRPNTEAFF
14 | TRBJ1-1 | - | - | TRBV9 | TGTGCCAGCAGCACCCGACAGGCCGGGCCTGAAGCTTTCTTT | CASSTRQAGPEAFF
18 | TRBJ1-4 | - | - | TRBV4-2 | TGTGCCAGCAGCCAAGACGGGACACCAAAGGGGACTAATGAAAAACTGTTTTTT | CASSQDGTPKGTNEKLFF
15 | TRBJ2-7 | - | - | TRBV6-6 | TGTGCCAGCAGTTACTCCCGTGGAGACCCCTACGAGCAGTACTTC | CASSYSRGDPYEQYF
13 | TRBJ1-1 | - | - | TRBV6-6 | TGTGCCAGCAGGAGGCGGGGGAACACTGAAGCTTTCTTT | CASRRRGNTEAFF
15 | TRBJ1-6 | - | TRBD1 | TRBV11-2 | TGTGCCAGCAGCCCGGGACAGACACTTAATTCACCCCTCCACTTT | CASSPGQTLNSPLHF
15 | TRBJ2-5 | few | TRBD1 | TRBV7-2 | TGTGCCAGCAGCTTCGTACAGGGGGCGCAGGAGACCCAGTACTTC | CASSFVQGAQETQYF
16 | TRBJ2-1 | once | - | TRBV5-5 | TGTGCCAGCAGCTTGGGGGAGTTTATCTACTACAATGAGCAGTTCTTC | CASSLGEFIYYNEQFF
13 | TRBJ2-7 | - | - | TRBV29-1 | TGCAGCGTTGTTGGTCAGTTCCGTTACGAGCAGTACTTC | CSVVGQFRYEQYF